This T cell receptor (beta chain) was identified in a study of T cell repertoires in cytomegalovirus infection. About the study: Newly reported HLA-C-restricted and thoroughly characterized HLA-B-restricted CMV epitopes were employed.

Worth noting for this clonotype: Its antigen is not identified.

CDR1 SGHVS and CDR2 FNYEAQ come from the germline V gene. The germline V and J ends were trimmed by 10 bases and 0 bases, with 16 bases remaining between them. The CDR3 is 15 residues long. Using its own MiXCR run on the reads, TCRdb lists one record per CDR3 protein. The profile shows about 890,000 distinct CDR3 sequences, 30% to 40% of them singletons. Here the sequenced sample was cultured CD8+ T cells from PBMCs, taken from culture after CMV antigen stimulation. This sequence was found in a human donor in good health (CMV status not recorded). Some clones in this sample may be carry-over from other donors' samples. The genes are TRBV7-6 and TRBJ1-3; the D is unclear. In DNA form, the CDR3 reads TGTGCCACCTTGGTATCCCCGGCCTCTGGAAACACCATATATTTT. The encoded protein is CATLVSPASGNTIYF.